These T cell receptor beta chains were read from a single sample in a study of T-cell reconstitution after alpha-beta-depleted transplantation in children. TCRdb reprocessed the PCR reads via MiXCR and lists one record per CDR3 protein. The sample has 500,000 or so distinct CDR3 sequences, approximately 32% seen once; the top ten hold around 2.3%. Sequencing was performed on PBMCs from the stem cell graft donor, taken from the stem cell graft. The source of these receptors is a human donor who donated a stem cell graft to a child with aplastic anemia. Both conserved end residues are part of each CDR3. The order of the fields is J gene, D gene, V gene, clone size, CDR3 DNA, CDR3 protein. A D gene is named only where the DNA matches it firmly. Expanded clones are given a class, and other clones once, few, many or no size at all.

J gene: TRBJ2-5; D gene: TRBD2; V gene: TRBV27; clone size: few; CDR3 DNA: TGTGCCAGCAGGGGACTAGCGGGAGGGCACGAGACCCAGTACTTC; CDR3 protein: CASRGLAGGHETQYF
J gene: TRBJ1-2; D gene: -; V gene: TRBV20-1; clone size: -; CDR3 DNA: TGCAGTGGAAAAACAGATAACTATGGCTACACCTTC; CDR3 protein: CSGKTDNYGYTF
J gene: TRBJ2-5; D gene: -; V gene: TRBV5-1; clone size: few; CDR3 DNA: TGCGCCAGCAGCAAGTCGGGAGCAGGTCAAGAGACCCAGTACTTC; CDR3 protein: CASSKSGAGQETQYF
J gene: TRBJ2-5; D gene: TRBD1; V gene: TRBV30; clone size: few; CDR3 DNA: TGTGCCTGGATAACCGGGACAGGGGGCGAATGGGAGACCCAGTACTTC; CDR3 protein: CAWITGTGGEWETQYF
J gene: TRBJ1-1; D gene: -; V gene: TRBV10-3; clone size: -; CDR3 DNA: TGTGCCATCAGTGAGTCCGCAGGGGTCACTGAAGCTTTCTTT; CDR3 protein: CAISESAGVTEAFF
J gene: TRBJ2-6; D gene: -; V gene: TRBV4-3; clone size: -; CDR3 DNA: TGCGCCAGCAGCCAAGAAAGCAGCTCTGGGGCCAACGTCCTGACTTTC; CDR3 protein: CASSQESSSGANVLTF
J gene: TRBJ2-7; D gene: -; V gene: TRBV5-5; clone size: -; CDR3 DNA: TGTGCCAGCAGGCCCGGATCGACAGGCTACGAGCAGTACTTC; CDR3 protein: CASRPGSTGYEQYF
J gene: TRBJ1-5; D gene: -; V gene: TRBV7-2; clone size: few; CDR3 DNA: TGTGCCAGCAGCTTCGGGGGGATGGGGGGCAATCAGCCCCAGCATTTT; CDR3 protein: CASSFGGMGGNQPQHF
J gene: TRBJ2-1; D gene: TRBD2; V gene: TRBV5-1; clone size: few; CDR3 DNA: TGTGCCAGCAGCCTCGACCTAGCGGGGTACAATGAGCAGTTCTTC; CDR3 protein: CASSLDLAGYNEQFF
J gene: TRBJ1-2; D gene: -; V gene: TRBV6-2/TRBV6-3; clone size: -; CDR3 DNA: TGTGCCAGCAGTTTTGACAGGCCGGGAGGCTACACCTTC; CDR3 protein: CASSFDRPGGYTF
J gene: TRBJ2-5; D gene: -; V gene: TRBV27; clone size: -; CDR3 DNA: TGTGCCAGCAGTTTCGGGCCCCTGGCGGAGACCCAGTACTTC; CDR3 protein: CASSFGPLAETQYF
J gene: TRBJ2-2; D gene: -; V gene: TRBV10-3; clone size: few; CDR3 DNA: TGTGCCATCAGTGAGGCCCAACAGGGCACCGGGGAGCTGTTTTTT; CDR3 protein: CAISEAQQGTGELFF
J gene: TRBJ1-1; D gene: TRBD1; V gene: TRBV28; clone size: -; CDR3 DNA: TGTGCCAGCAGATTGACAGGGTGGACTGAAGCTTTCTTT; CDR3 protein: CASRLTGWTEAFF
J gene: TRBJ2-7; D gene: -; V gene: TRBV20-1; clone size: few; CDR3 DNA: TGCAGTGCCCCAATAACCATCGACGAGCAGTACTTC; CDR3 protein: CSAPITIDEQYF
J gene: TRBJ2-7; D gene: -; V gene: TRBV12-3/TRBV12-4; clone size: few; CDR3 DNA: TGTGCCAGCAGTTTAGCGCCCGACTACGAGCAGTACTTC; CDR3 protein: CASSLAPDYEQYF
J gene: TRBJ2-1; D gene: TRBD2; V gene: TRBV20-1; clone size: -; CDR3 DNA: TGCAGTGCTAGAGATTGGACTAGCAGTTCCTACAATGAGCAGTTCTTC; CDR3 protein: CSARDWTSSSYNEQFF
J gene: TRBJ2-1; D gene: TRBD2; V gene: TRBV5-5; clone size: few; CDR3 DNA: TGTGCCAGCACCCGGGGGGTCAGCTCCTACAATGAGCAGTTCTTC; CDR3 protein: CASTRGVSSYNEQFF
J gene: TRBJ1-1; D gene: -; V gene: TRBV7-2; clone size: -; CDR3 DNA: TGTGCCAGCAGCGAAGGGAGTCGGGGAACTGAAGCTTTCTTT; CDR3 protein: CASSEGSRGTEAFF
J gene: TRBJ2-7; D gene: -; V gene: TRBV6-5; clone size: -; CDR3 DNA: TGTGCCAGCAGTTACTCCCGTTCAGACGAGCAGTACTTC; CDR3 protein: CASSYSRSDEQYF
J gene: TRBJ2-1; D gene: -; V gene: TRBV29-1; clone size: few; CDR3 DNA: TGCAGCGTTGAAGATCCAGGGATCGAGCAGTTCTTC; CDR3 protein: CSVEDPGIEQFF
J gene: TRBJ2-5; D gene: -; V gene: TRBV12-3/TRBV12-4; clone size: once; CDR3 DNA: TGTGCCAGCAGTCCGCACGACAGGTCTATGAATACGGAATACCAAGAGACCCAGTACTTC; CDR3 protein: CASSPHDRSMNTEYQETQYF
J gene: TRBJ1-2; D gene: -; V gene: TRBV9; clone size: few; CDR3 DNA: TGTGCCAGCAGCGTAGGAGCACTTAACTATGGCTACACCTTC; CDR3 protein: CASSVGALNYGYTF
J gene: TRBJ2-3; D gene: TRBD2; V gene: TRBV9; clone size: -; CDR3 DNA: TGTGCCAGCAGCGTTACCTTACGGGAGGGCACAGATACGCAGTATTTT; CDR3 protein: CASSVTLREGTDTQYF
J gene: TRBJ1-3; D gene: -; V gene: TRBV29-1; clone size: -; CDR3 DNA: TGCAGCGTTGAAGACATCCGGAGACAGGCTGGAAACACCATATATTTT; CDR3 protein: CSVEDIRRQAGNTIYF
J gene: TRBJ2-5; D gene: TRBD1; V gene: TRBV28; clone size: -; CDR3 DNA: TGTGCCAGCGGACAGGGGCAAGAGACCCAGTACTTC; CDR3 protein: CASGQGQETQYF
J gene: TRBJ2-7; D gene: -; V gene: TRBV10-3; clone size: -; CDR3 DNA: TGTGCCATCAGTGGGGCAGGTCTCTACGAGCAGTACTTC; CDR3 protein: CAISGAGLYEQYF
J gene: TRBJ2-1; D gene: TRBD1; V gene: TRBV18; clone size: -; CDR3 DNA: TGTGCCAGCTCACGCATTACAGGGGCCAACAACGTGGAGCAGTTCTTC; CDR3 protein: CASSRITGANNVEQFF
J gene: TRBJ1-6; D gene: -; V gene: TRBV30; clone size: -; CDR3 DNA: TGTGCCTGGAGTGGAGGGGGGGCAAGGTCACCCCTCCACTTT; CDR3 protein: CAWSGGGARSPLHF
J gene: TRBJ2-7; D gene: -; V gene: TRBV7-9; clone size: few; CDR3 DNA: TGTGCCAGCACACTGGAGGGTTTCGGGGAGCAGTACTTC; CDR3 protein: CASTLEGFGEQYF
J gene: TRBJ1-1; D gene: -; V gene: TRBV19; clone size: -; CDR3 DNA: TGTGCCAGTAGTATAGGACAGGCTAGCACTGAAGCTTTCTTT; CDR3 protein: CASSIGQASTEAFF
J gene: TRBJ2-7; D gene: -; V gene: TRBV27; clone size: -; CDR3 DNA: TGTGCCAGCAGTCCCCTTGCGGATCTCGGCTCCTACGAGCAGTACTTC; CDR3 protein: CASSPLADLGSYEQYF
J gene: TRBJ2-3; D gene: TRBD2; V gene: TRBV9; clone size: -; CDR3 DNA: TGTGCCAGCAGCGGCCTGGGACTAGCGGTCACAGATACGCAGTATTTT; CDR3 protein: CASSGLGLAVTDTQYF
J gene: TRBJ2-7; D gene: -; V gene: TRBV6-2/TRBV6-3; clone size: few; CDR3 DNA: TGTGCCAGCAGTCGGGGGAGCGGTAACTACGAGCAGTACTTC; CDR3 protein: CASSRGSGNYEQYF
J gene: TRBJ2-3; D gene: -; V gene: TRBV12-3/TRBV12-4; clone size: -; CDR3 DNA: TGTGCCAGCAGCCCAGGGGTAACGCAGTATTTT; CDR3 protein: CASSPGVTQYF
J gene: TRBJ2-7; D gene: TRBD1; V gene: TRBV3-1; clone size: few; CDR3 DNA: TGTGCCAGCAGCCGAAGACAGGGTCCGGAGGAGCAGTACTTC; CDR3 protein: CASSRRQGPEEQYF
J gene: TRBJ2-5; D gene: -; V gene: TRBV12-3/TRBV12-4; clone size: -; CDR3 DNA: TGTGCCAGCAGTTTGCTAGCGAACCAAGAGACCCAGTACTTC; CDR3 protein: CASSLLANQETQYF
J gene: TRBJ2-1; D gene: -; V gene: TRBV5-5; clone size: few; CDR3 DNA: TGTGCCAGCAGCTTGGTCTCGAGAACCGTGGTTAATGAGCAGTTCTTC; CDR3 protein: CASSLVSRTVVNEQFF
J gene: TRBJ1-2; D gene: -; V gene: TRBV4-3; clone size: -; CDR3 DNA: TGCGCCAGCAGCCAAGAGGTTATTACAAACTATGGCTACACCTTC; CDR3 protein: CASSQEVITNYGYTF
J gene: TRBJ1-2; D gene: TRBD1; V gene: TRBV7-2; clone size: few; CDR3 DNA: TGTGCCAGCAGCTTAAGACAGGGGGCGATGCGTGGCTACACCTTC; CDR3 protein: CASSLRQGAMRGYTF
J gene: TRBJ2-1; D gene: -; V gene: TRBV7-2; clone size: once; CDR3 DNA: TGTGCCAGCAGCGTTCGCATCTCCTACAATGAGCAGTTCTTC; CDR3 protein: CASSVRISYNEQFF
J gene: TRBJ1-1; D gene: -; V gene: TRBV30; clone size: few; CDR3 DNA: TGTGCCTGGAGTGTCAGCACTGAAGCTTTCTTT; CDR3 protein: CAWSVSTEAFF
J gene: TRBJ2-5; D gene: TRBD1; V gene: TRBV24-1; clone size: -; CDR3 DNA: TGTGCCACCAGTGATTTTGGGACAGGGGAAGAGACCCAGTACTTC; CDR3 protein: CATSDFGTGEETQYF
J gene: TRBJ1-2; D gene: TRBD1; V gene: TRBV12-3/TRBV12-4; clone size: -; CDR3 DNA: TGTGCCAGCAGTCGCGGACAGGGGGCTGATGGCTACACCTTC; CDR3 protein: CASSRGQGADGYTF
J gene: TRBJ1-1; D gene: -; V gene: TRBV6-2/TRBV6-3; clone size: once; CDR3 DNA: TGTGCCAGCAGTTACACCTACACTGAAGCTTTCTTT; CDR3 protein: CASSYTYTEAFF
J gene: TRBJ2-3; D gene: -; V gene: TRBV6-2/TRBV6-3; clone size: -; CDR3 DNA: TGTGCCAGCAGTTACGCAGGGTCCGTCACAGATACGCAGTATTTT; CDR3 protein: CASSYAGSVTDTQYF
J gene: TRBJ2-5; D gene: TRBD1; V gene: TRBV6-2/TRBV6-3; clone size: few; CDR3 DNA: TGTGCCAGCAGTACCGGGACAGGAGACCAAGAGACCCAGTACTTC; CDR3 protein: CASSTGTGDQETQYF
J gene: TRBJ2-5; D gene: TRBD1; V gene: TRBV28; clone size: few; CDR3 DNA: TGTGCCAGCAGTTTACGTACCGGGACAGGGCTTAAAGAGACCCAGTACTTC; CDR3 protein: CASSLRTGTGLKETQYF
J gene: TRBJ2-1; D gene: TRBD2; V gene: TRBV6-5; clone size: -; CDR3 DNA: TGTGCCAGCAGTTACGGGCTAGCGGGAGGTAATGAGCAGTTCTTC; CDR3 protein: CASSYGLAGGNEQFF
J gene: TRBJ2-1; D gene: -; V gene: TRBV7-9; clone size: few; CDR3 DNA: TGTGCCAGCAGCTCAGAAAGGGATGAGCAGTTCTTC; CDR3 protein: CASSSERDEQFF
J gene: TRBJ2-7; D gene: TRBD1; V gene: TRBV7-6; clone size: few; CDR3 DNA: TGTGCCAGCAGCTTTGGGGACAGCTCCTACGAGCAGTACTTC; CDR3 protein: CASSFGDSSYEQYF
J gene: TRBJ2-1; D gene: TRBD2; V gene: TRBV3-1; clone size: -; CDR3 DNA: TGTGCCAGCAGCCACGGACTAGGGGAGCAGTTCTTC; CDR3 protein: CASSHGLGEQFF
J gene: TRBJ1-2; D gene: -; V gene: TRBV12-3/TRBV12-4; clone size: -; CDR3 DNA: TGTGCCAGCAGTTCTGCTCGTATCGGCTACACCTTC; CDR3 protein: CASSSARIGYTF
J gene: TRBJ2-1; D gene: TRBD2; V gene: TRBV27; clone size: few; CDR3 DNA: TGTGCCAGCAGGGAGCTCGGTCTAGCGGGAGCAAATGAGCAGTTCTTC; CDR3 protein: CASRELGLAGANEQFF
J gene: TRBJ2-1; D gene: -; V gene: TRBV15; clone size: few; CDR3 DNA: TGTGCCACCAGCAGTACGACTAGATTGGTGAATGAGCAGTTCTTC; CDR3 protein: CATSSTTRLVNEQFF